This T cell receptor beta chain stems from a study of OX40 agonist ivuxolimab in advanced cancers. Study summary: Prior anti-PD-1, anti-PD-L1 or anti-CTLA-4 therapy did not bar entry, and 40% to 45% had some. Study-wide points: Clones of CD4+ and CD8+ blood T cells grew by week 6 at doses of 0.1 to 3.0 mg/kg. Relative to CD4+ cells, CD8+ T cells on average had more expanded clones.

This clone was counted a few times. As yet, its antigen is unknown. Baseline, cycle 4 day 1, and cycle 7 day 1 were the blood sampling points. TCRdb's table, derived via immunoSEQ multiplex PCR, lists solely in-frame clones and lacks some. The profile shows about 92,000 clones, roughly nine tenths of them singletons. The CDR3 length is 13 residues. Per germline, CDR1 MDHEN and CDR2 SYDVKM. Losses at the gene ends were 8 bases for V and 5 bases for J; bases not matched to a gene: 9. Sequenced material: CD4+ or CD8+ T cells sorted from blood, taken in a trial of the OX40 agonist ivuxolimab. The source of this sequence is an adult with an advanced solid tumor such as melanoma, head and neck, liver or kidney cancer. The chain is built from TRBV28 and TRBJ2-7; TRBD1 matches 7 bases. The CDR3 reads CASGKQGSHEQYF. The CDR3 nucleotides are TGTGCCAGCGGAAAACAGGGGTCCCACGAGCAGTACTTC.